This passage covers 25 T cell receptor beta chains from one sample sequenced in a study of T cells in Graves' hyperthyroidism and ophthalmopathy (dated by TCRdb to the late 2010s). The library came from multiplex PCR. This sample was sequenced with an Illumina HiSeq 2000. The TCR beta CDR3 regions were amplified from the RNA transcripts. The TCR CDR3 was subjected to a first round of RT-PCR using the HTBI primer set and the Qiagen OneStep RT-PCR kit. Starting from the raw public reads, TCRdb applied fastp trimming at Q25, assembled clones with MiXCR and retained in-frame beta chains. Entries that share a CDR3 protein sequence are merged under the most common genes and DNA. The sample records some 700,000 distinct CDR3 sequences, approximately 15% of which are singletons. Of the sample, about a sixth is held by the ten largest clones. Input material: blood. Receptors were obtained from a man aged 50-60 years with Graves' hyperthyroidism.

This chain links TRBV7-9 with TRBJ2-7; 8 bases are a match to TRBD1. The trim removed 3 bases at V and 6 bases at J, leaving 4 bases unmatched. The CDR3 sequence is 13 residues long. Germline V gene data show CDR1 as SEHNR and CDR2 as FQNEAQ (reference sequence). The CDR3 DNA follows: TGTGCCAGCAGCTTGACAGGGGTGGCCGAGCAGTACTTC. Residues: CASSLTGVAEQYF.

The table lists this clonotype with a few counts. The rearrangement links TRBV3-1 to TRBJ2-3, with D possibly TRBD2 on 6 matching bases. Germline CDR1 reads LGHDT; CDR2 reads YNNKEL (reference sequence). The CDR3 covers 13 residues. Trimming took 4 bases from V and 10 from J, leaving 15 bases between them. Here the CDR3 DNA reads TGTGCCAGCAGCCTGGGGGAGACTAGAGCGCAGTATTTT. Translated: CASSLGETRAQYF.

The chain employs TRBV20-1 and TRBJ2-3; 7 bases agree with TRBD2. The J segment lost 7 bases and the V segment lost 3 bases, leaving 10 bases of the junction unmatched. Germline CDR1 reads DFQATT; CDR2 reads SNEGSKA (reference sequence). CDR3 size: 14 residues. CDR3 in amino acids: CSASKGGSENTQYF. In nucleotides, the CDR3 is TGCAGTGCTAGCAAGGGCGGGAGTGAAAATACGCAGTATTTT.

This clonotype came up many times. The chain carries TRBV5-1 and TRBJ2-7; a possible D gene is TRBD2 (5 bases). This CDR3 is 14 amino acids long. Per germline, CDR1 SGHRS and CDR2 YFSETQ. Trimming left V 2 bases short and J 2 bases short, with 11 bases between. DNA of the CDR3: TGCGCCAGCAGCTTCGGTAGCGCGACCTACGAGCAGTACTTC. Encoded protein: CASSFGSATYEQYF.

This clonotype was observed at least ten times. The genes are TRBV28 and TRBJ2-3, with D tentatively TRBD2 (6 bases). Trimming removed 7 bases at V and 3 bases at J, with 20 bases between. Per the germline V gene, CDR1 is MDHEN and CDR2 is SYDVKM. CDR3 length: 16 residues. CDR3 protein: CASNHRETETTDTQYF. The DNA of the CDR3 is TGTGCCAGCAATCACCGGGAGACGGAGACGACAGATACGCAGTATTTT.

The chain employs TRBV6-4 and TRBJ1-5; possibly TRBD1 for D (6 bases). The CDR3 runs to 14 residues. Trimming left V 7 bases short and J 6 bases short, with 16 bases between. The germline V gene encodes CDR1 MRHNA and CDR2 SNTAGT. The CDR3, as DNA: TGTGCCAGCACCCGAGCGATAGGGGGTCAGCCCCAGCATTTT. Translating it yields CASTRAIGGQPQHF.

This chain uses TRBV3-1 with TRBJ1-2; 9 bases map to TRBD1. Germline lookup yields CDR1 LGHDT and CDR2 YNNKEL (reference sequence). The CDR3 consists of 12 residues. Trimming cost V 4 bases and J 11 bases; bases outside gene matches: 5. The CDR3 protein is CASSPDRGVYTF. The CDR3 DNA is TGTGCCAGCAGCCCGGACAGGGGAGTTTACACCTTC.

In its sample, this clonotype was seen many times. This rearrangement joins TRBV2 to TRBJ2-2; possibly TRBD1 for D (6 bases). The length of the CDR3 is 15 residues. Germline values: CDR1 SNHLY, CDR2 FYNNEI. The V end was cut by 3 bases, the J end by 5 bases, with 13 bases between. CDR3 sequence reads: CASSEGRGGTGELFF. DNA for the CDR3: TGTGCCAGCAGTGAGGGCAGGGGTGGTACCGGGGAGCTGTTTTTT.

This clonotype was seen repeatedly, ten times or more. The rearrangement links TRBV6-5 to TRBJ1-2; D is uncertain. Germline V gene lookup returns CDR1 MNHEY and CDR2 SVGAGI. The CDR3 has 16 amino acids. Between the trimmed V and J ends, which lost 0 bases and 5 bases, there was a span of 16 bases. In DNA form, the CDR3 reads TGTGCCAGCAGTTACTCCTCGGCGGAGGGAGGTTATGGCTACACCTTC. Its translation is CASSYSSAEGGYGYTF.

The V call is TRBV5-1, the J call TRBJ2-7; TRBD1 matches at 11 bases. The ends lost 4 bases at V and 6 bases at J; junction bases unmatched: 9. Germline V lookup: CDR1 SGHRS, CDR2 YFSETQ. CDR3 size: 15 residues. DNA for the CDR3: TGCGCCAGCAGCAGTTTCGGACAGGGGGCTGGCGAGCAGTACTTC. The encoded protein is CASSSFGQGAGEQYF.

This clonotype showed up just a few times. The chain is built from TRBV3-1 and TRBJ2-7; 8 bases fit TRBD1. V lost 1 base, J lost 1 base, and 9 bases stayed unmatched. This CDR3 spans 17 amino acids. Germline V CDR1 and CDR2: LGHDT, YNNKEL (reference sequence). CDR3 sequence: CASSQGRTGKNSYEQYF. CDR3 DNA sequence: TGTGCCAGCAGCCAAGGAAGGACAGGGAAAAATTCCTACGAGCAGTACTTC.

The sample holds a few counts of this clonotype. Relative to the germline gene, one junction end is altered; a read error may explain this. The CDR3 here is CASRQVGGGEKLFF. In DNA, the CDR3 is TGTGCCAGCAGACAAGTCGGGGGTGGAGAAAAACTGTTTTTT. The gene calls are TRBV3-1 and TRBJ1-4; possible D gene TRBD1, 5 bases. This CDR3 is 14 amino acids long. Germline lookup yields CDR1 LGHDT and CDR2 YNNKEL (reference sequence). Filled out from reference TRBV3-1 and TRBJ1-4, the complete variable domain reads DTAVSQTPKYLVTQMGNDKSIKCEQNLGHDTMYWYKQDSKKFLKIMFSYNNKELIINETVPNRFSPKSPDKAHLNLHINSLELGDSAVYFCASRQVGGGEKLFFGSGTQLSVL.

CDR3 in DNA: TGTGCCAGCAGTGAAGAACTGGGTTTAGGGTATGGCTACACCTTC. Protein product: CASSEELGLGYGYTF. The chain links TRBV6-1 to TRBJ1-2; no reliable D call. The germline V and J ends were trimmed by 1 base and 5 bases, with 14 bases remaining between them. This CDR3 contains 15 residues. Germline CDR1 and CDR2: MNHNS and SASEGT.

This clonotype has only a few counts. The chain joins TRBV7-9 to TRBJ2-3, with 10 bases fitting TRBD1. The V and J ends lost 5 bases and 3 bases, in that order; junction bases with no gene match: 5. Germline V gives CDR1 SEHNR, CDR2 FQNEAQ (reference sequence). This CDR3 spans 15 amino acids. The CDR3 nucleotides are TGTGCCAGCAGCCACGACAGGGGGCTTACAGATACGCAGTATTTT. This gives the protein CASSHDRGLTDTQYF.

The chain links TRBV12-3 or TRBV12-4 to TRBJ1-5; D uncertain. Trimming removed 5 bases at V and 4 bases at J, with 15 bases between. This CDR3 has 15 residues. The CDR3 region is CASSRDLSRNQPQHF. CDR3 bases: TGTGCCAGCAGTCGCGATCTTAGTCGAAATCAGCCCCAGCATTTT.

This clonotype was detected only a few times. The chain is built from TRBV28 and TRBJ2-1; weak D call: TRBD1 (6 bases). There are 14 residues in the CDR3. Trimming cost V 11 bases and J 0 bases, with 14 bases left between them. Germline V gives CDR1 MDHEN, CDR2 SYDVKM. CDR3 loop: CAAWTASSYNEQFF. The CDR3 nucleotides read TGTGCCGCATGGACAGCGAGCTCCTACAATGAGCAGTTCTTC.

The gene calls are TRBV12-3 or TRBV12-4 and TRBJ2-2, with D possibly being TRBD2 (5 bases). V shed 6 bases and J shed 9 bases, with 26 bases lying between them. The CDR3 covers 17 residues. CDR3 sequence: CASSPRNRRGGGWELFF. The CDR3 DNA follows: TGTGCCAGCAGCCCTCGCAACCGACGGGGTGGAGGATGGGAGCTGTTTTTT.

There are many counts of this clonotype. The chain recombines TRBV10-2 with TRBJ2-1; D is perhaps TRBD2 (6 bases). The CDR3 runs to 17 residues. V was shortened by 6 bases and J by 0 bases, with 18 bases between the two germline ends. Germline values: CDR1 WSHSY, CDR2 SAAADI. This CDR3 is CASSVSTLASSYNEQFF. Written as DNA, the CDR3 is TGCGCCAGCAGCGTCTCTACCCTAGCGAGCTCCTACAATGAGCAGTTCTTC.

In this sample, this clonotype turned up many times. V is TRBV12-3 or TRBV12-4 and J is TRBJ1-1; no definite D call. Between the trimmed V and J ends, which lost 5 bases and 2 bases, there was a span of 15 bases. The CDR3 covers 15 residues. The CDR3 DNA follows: TGTGCCAGCAGTCCAAACGGACCGCCAAACACTGAAGCTTTCTTT. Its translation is CASSPNGPPNTEAFF.

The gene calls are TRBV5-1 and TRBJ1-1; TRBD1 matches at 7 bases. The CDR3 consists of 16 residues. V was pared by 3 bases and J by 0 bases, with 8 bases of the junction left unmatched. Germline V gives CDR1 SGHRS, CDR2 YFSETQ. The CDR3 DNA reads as TGCGCCAGCAGCTCAACAGGGGAACTCATGAACACTGAAGCTTTCTTT. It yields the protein CASSSTGELMNTEAFF.

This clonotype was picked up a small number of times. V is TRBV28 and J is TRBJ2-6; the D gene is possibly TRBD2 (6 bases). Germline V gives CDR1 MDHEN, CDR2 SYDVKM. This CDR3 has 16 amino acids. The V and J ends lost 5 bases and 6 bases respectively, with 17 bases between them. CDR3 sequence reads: CASSPSGVASANVLTF. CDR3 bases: TGTGCCAGCAGTCCTTCGGGGGTAGCTTCGGCCAACGTCCTGACTTTC.

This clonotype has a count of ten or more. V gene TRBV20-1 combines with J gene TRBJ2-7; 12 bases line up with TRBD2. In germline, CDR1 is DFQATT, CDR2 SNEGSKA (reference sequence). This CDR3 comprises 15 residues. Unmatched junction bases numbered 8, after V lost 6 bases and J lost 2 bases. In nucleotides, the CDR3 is TGCAGTGCGGCTCGGACTAGCGGGGCAACCTACGAGCAGTACTTC. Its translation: CSAARTSGATYEQYF.

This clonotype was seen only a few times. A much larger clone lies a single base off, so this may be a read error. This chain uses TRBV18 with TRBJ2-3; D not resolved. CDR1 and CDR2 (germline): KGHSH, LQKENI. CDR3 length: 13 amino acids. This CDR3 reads CVSSPGRTDTQYF. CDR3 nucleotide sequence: TGTGTCAGCTCACCGGGCCGCACAGATACGCAGTATTTT.

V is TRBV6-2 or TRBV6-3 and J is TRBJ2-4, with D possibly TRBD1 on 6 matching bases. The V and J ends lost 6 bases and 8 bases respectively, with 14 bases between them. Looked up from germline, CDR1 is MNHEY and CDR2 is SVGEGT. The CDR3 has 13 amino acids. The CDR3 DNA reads TGTGCCAGCAGGAGCACAGGGTCCGACATTCAGTACTTC. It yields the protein CASRSTGSDIQYF.

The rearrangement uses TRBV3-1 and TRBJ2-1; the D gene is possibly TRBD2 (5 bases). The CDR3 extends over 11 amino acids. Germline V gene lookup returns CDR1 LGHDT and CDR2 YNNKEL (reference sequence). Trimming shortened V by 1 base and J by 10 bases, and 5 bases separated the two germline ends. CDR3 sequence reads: CASSQGREQFF. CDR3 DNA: TGTGCCAGCAGCCAAGGGAGGGAGCAGTTCTTC.